One and the same sample provided the 12 T cell receptor beta chains below, sequenced in a study of cytomegalovirus exposure and HLA in healthy donors. PCR primers comprised 60 Vbeta and 13 Jbeta primers. Sequencing was performed with immunoSEQ multiplex PCR; in TCRdb, only in-frame clones are kept and a portion is missing. The sample gives 150,000 to 180,000 clones, 65% to 75% of which show up once; roughly 2.8% is in the top ten. The sequenced sample was PBMCs. Source of these receptors: a man aged 18 to 29 in good health and CMV-seronegative.

In its sample, this clone was seen once. This sample includes further DNA sequences coding for the same CDR3. The chain has TRBV6-1 and TRBJ2-7; TRBD1 matches 8 bases. With 4 bases clipped from V and 0 bases from J, the junction kept 8 bases outside the gene matches. This CDR3 region has 16 residues. The germline gives CDR1 MNHNS, CDR2 SASEGT. The CDR3 nucleotides read TGTGCCAGCAGTGCAAAGGACAGGGCTCGCTCCTACGAGCAGTACGTC. It encodes CASSAKDRARSYEQYV.

The V gene is TRBV2, the J gene TRBJ1-2, with D possibly being TRBD1 (6 bases). The germline V and J ends were trimmed by 3 bases and 8 bases, with 7 bases remaining between them. Per germline, CDR1 SNHLY and CDR2 FYNNEI. This CDR3 has 11 amino acids. CDR3 bases: TGTGCCAGCAGTGAGGACAGAGGCTACACCTTC. This sequence encodes CASSEDRGYTF.

The chain joins TRBV6-1 to TRBJ1-1, with D uncertain. Germline CDR1 MNHNS, CDR2 SASEGT. This CDR3 contains 13 residues. V was cut by 4 bases and J by 4 bases, with 10 bases left in between. CDR3 region: CASSVLVITEAFF. CDR3 bases: TGTGCCAGCAGTGTTCTCGTAATCACTGAAGCTTTCTTT.

This clone turned up a few times. The rearrangement joins TRBV7-9 to TRBJ2-3; TRBD1 is a possible D gene (6 bases). This CDR3 has 19 amino acids. Trimming removed 5 bases at V and 0 bases at J, with 24 bases between. The germline V gene encodes CDR1 SEHNR and CDR2 FQNEAQ (reference sequence). The DNA for the CDR3 is TGTGCCAGCAGCGATTTCAGGGGTTTGCGGAGAGCTAGCACAGATACGCAGTATTTT. Translating gives CASSDFRGLRRASTDTQYF.

The genes are TRBV6-5 and TRBJ1-2; TRBD1 aligns across 8 bases. Trimming removed 8 bases from V and 5 bases from J; junction bases left unmatched: 10. The CDR3 is 14 residues long. Germline V gives CDR1 MNHEY, CDR2 SVGAGI. As DNA, the CDR3 is TGTGCCAGCCGACCTCCGGGACAGGATTATGGCTACACCTTC. This translates into CASRPPGQDYGYTF.

The rearrangement uses TRBV21-1 and TRBJ1-1; the D call in the table, TRBD1, was not verified against the DNA. TRBV21-1 is assigned pseudogene status. CDR3 length: 16 amino acids. The CDR3 is CASSKVRDRGNTEAFF. The CDR3 DNA sequence: TGTGCCAGCAGCAAAGTCCGGGACAGGGGGAACACTGAAGCTTTCTTT.

The V gene is TRBV7-8, the J gene TRBJ1-1; unclear D gene. V lost 1 base and J 5 bases, leaving 11 bases between the germline ends. CDR1 and CDR2 (germline): SGHVS, FQNEAQ. CDR3 length equals 14 residues. CDR3 in DNA: TGTGCCAGCAGCTTAGTTCCGGGAGGGACTGAAGCTTTCTTT. Translated: CASSLVPGGTEAFF.

This chain uses TRBV7-2 with TRBJ1-2; possible D gene TRBD1, 5 bases. The CDR3 extends over 12 amino acids. Trimming pared 7 bases from V and 5 bases from J, leaving 11 bases between. Germline V CDR1 and CDR2: SGHTA, FQGNSA. Here the CDR3 reads CASTQGYYGYTF. The CDR3 region has the DNA TGTGCCAGCACGCAGGGCTATTATGGCTACACCTTC.

The CDR3 is CASSLHDGPRRTEAFF. The DNA for the CDR3 is TGCGCCAGCAGCCTCCATGATGGTCCGCGGAGGACTGAAGCTTTCTTT. This chain uses TRBV5-1 with TRBJ1-1; D unclear. V shed 4 bases and J shed 5 bases, with 21 bases lying between them. Germline V CDR1 and CDR2: SGHRS, YFSETQ. CDR3 length: 16 residues.

The CDR3: CASGSRETQYF. The CDR3 DNA is TGTGCCAGTGGTTCGCGAGAGACCCAGTACTTC. This chain links TRBV19 with TRBJ2-5; D unresolved. The CDR3 is 11 amino acids. Per germline, CDR1 LNHDA and CDR2 SQIVND (reference sequence). Trimming took 8 bases from V and 4 from J, leaving 8 bases between them.

The V gene is TRBV4-2, the J gene TRBJ1-2; tentative D call: TRBD1 (6 bases). V shed 3 bases and J shed 2 bases, with 13 bases lying between them. The CDR3 consists of 15 residues. The germline CDR1 and CDR2 sequences are LGHNA and YNFKEQ. CDR3 DNA: TGTGCCAGCAGCCAGGTGTCCGGACAGAACTATGGCTACACCTTC. This gives the protein CASSQVSGQNYGYTF.

This chain links TRBV7-9 with TRBJ1-1, with D possibly being TRBD1 (6 bases). The CDR3 consists of 14 residues. V was shortened by 5 bases and J by 5 bases, with 15 bases between the two germline ends. Germline CDR1 reads SEHNR; CDR2 reads FQNEAQ (reference sequence). DNA of the CDR3: TGTGCCAGCAGCCCACAGGGCAGCAAAACTGAAGCTTTCTTT. Protein sequence: CASSPQGSKTEAFF. Together with reference TRBV7-9 and TRBJ1-1, the CDR3 gives the full variable domain: DTGVSQNPRHKITKRGQNVTFRCDPISEHNRLYWYRQTLGQGPEFLTYFQNEAQLEKSRLLSDRFSAERPKGSFSTLEIQRTEQGDSAMYLCASSPQGSKTEAFFGQGTRLTVV.